This T cell receptor beta chain was identified during a study of read filtering for tumor transcriptome and immune sequencing. Across the study: Under ten patients were R-ISS I, roughly 15 were R-ISS II, roughly seven were R-ISS III. After DNase treatment, RNA was made into whole-transcriptome libraries. Findings and caveats of the study: Single-read clonotypes: 80% to 90% of IR-seq clonotypes (roughly 3.2% of reads), 74.6% of RNA-seq clonotypes (nearly 45% of reads).

This library used roughly 0.4 ug RNA and molecular barcoded adaptors spanning alpha/delta and beta/gamma chains. TCRdb used MiXCR to reprocess the reads, holding one entry per CDR3 protein. The data hold about 47,000 distinct CDR3 sequences, with less than 15% observed a single time. Sampling of bone marrow took place during active disease in every patient. This clonotype was counted ten times or more. Its target is not known. Germline V gives CDR1 SGHNT, CDR2 YYREEE (reference sequence). The CDR3 sequence is 14 residues long. J lost 2 bases, V lost 2 bases, and 2 bases had no gene match. This clonotype originated in a donor aged 40 or over with multiple myeloma. Sequenced sample: a population of CD138-negative cells sorted from bone marrow. This chain uses TRBV5-4 with TRBJ2-5, with 8 bases aligning to TRBD1. This CDR3 is CASSLQGGQETQYF. The CDR3 nucleotides read TGTGCCAGCAGCTTACAGGGGGGTCAAGAGACCCAGTACTTC. The variable domain in full, completed from reference TRBV5-4 and TRBJ2-5, reads ETGVTQSPTHLIKTRGQQVTLRCSSQSGHNTVSWYQQALGQGPQFIFQYYREEENGRGNFPPRFSGLQFPNYSSELNVNALELDDSALYLCASSLQGGQETQYFGPGTRLLVL.